One and the same sample provided the 3 T cell receptor beta chains below, sequenced in a study of blood T cell repertoires in COVID-19 (dated by TCRdb to 2019 to 2021). Library preparation was by the immunoSEQ multiplex PCR assay. TCRdb took this table from immuneACCESS and kept in-frame rearrangements with V and J called. Such tables lack part of the clones; where checked against another copy, unresolved V genes explain under half of the gap, and the rest is unexplained. The sample yields hundreds of thousands of clones; nearly 90% were counted once. The biggest ten clones account for around 12% of the sample. The specimen sequenced was peripheral blood. These receptors originate from a woman under 30 who had recovered from COVID-19.

The chain couples TRBV6-5 to TRBJ1-2; the match to TRBD1 covers 11 bases. CDR3 size: 15 residues. Per the germline V gene, CDR1 is MNHEY and CDR2 is SVGAGI. The V segment lost 5 bases and the J segment 8 bases; nucleotides outside the gene matches: 10. The CDR3 sequence is CASSNRGQGVMGYTF. In nucleotides, the CDR3 is TGTGCCAGCAGTAACCGGGGACAGGGGGTGATGGGCTACACCTTC.

The CDR3 loop reads CAWSVGSNSNQPQHF. The CDR3 DNA reads TGTGCCTGGAGTGTGGGCAGCAATAGCAATCAGCCCCAGCATTTT. The rearrangement links TRBV30 to TRBJ1-5; no definite D call. The CDR3 extends over 15 amino acids. V was cut by 0 bases and J by 0 bases, with 9 bases left in between. CDR1 is GTSNPN, CDR2 SVGIG, per germline (reference sequence).

The chain uses TRBV27 and TRBJ1-1; D perhaps matches TRBD1 (5 bases). V was shortened by 3 bases and J by 1 base, with 15 bases between the two germline ends. The CDR3 sequence is 16 residues long. Germline V lookup: CDR1 MNHEY, CDR2 SMNVEV (reference sequence). The CDR3 loop is CASSFIAAGKNTEAFF. The DNA of the CDR3 is TGTGCCAGCAGTTTTATAGCCGCAGGGAAGAACACTGAAGCTTTCTTT.